This T cell receptor beta chain was documented in a study of graft-versus-host responses after intestinal transplantation. Across the study: Recipients had transplants, and these were multivisceral, liver-intestinal, or isolated intestinal. Each patient got anti-thymocyte globulin induction, then tacrolimus and steroids for around three years.

As regards this clone: What it binds is not known.

Only in-frame clones appear in the TCRdb table, and some are missing; sequencing was by immunoSEQ multiplex PCR. The data contain about 93,000 clones, about 93% of them singletons. CDR1 and CDR2 from the germline V gene are LNHDA and SQIVND (reference sequence). This CDR3 contains 19 residues. V shed 3 bases, J shed 3 bases, and the junction held 10 bases outside the gene matches. This receptor was taken from a human donor who received an intestinal transplant. The sequences come from unstimulated CD8+ T cells sorted from spleen or lymph node cells, collected before intestinal transplant. The chain recombines TRBV19 with TRBJ2-6; 11 nucleotides align to TRBD1. Here the CDR3 reads CASSINPWTGGGGANVLTF. The CDR3 region has the DNA TGTGCCAGTAGTATTAATCCCTGGACAGGGGGCGGTGGGGCCAACGTCCTGACTTTC. Together with reference TRBV19 and TRBJ2-6, the CDR3 gives the full variable domain: DGGITQSPKYLFRKEGQNVTLSCEQNLNHDAMYWYRQDPGQGLRLIYYSQIVNDFQKGDIAEGYSVSREKKESFPLTVTSAQKNPTAFYLCASSINPWTGGGGANVLTFGAGSRLTVL.